This entry lists 7 T cell receptor beta chains sequenced from one sample in a study of post-analysis software for immune sequencing data. Study-wide results and caveats: In patients, TRBV5-6, TRBV5-1 and TRBV20-1 belonged to five TRBV segments found more frequently than in controls.

No antigen has been identified for these receptors. Built from TCR beta cDNA, the libraries had unique molecular identifiers in them. TCRdb re-derived calls from the PCR reads in MiXCR, one entry per CDR3 protein. The sample shows about 680,000 distinct CDR3 sequences, over 45% of them seen only once. Sequenced material: blood. The receptors here all came from a girl aged 2-15 years with multiple sclerosis.

The sample holds many counts of this clonotype. The chain has TRBV6-5 and TRBJ2-7, with D perhaps TRBD2 (7 bases). V was trimmed by 4 bases and J by 6 bases, leaving 19 bases between them. The CDR3 length is 15 residues. CDR1 and CDR2 from the germline V gene are MNHEY and SVGAGI. For the CDR3, the DNA is TGTGCCAGCAGTTCACCGGGGGGCGGAAGTCTCGAGCAGTACTTC. Residues: CASSSPGGGSLEQYF.

This clonotype was counted between two and nine times. This sequence joins TRBV18 and TRBJ1-1; a weak D match, TRBD1 (5 bases). V was clipped by 3 bases and J by 3 bases, with 8 bases between them. The germline CDR1 and CDR2 sequences are KGHSH and LQKENI. This CDR3 spans 13 amino acids. Written as DNA, the CDR3 is TGTGCCAGCTCACCTCAGGGAGACACTGAAGCTTTCTTT. Amino acids: CASSPQGDTEAFF.

This chain joins TRBV20-1 and TRBJ2-2; the D gene is possibly TRBD2 (5 bases). The V end was cut by 2 bases, the J end by 2 bases, with 12 bases between. Germline V gene data show CDR1 as DFQATT and CDR2 as SNEGSKA (reference sequence). The CDR3 sequence is 15 residues long. CDR3 protein: CSARSADLNTGELFF. In DNA form, the CDR3 reads TGCAGTGCTAGAAGTGCGGACTTAAACACCGGGGAGCTGTTTTTT.

The rearrangement joins TRBV7-2 to TRBJ2-1, with D perhaps TRBD2 (5 bases). Trimming took off 4 bases at V and 6 bases at J, with 22 bases between the two ends. This CDR3 comprises 17 residues. Germline V gene data show CDR1 as SGHTA and CDR2 as FQGNSA. This chain's CDR3 is CASSSDGVTVYSNEQFF. DNA for the CDR3: TGTGCCAGCAGCTCCGACGGGGTTACGGTCTACAGCAATGAGCAGTTCTTC.

As concerns this clonotype: One junction end disagrees with the germline gene, perhaps due to a read error. The chain has TRBV4-2 and TRBJ2-6; 8 nucleotides align to TRBD2. Germline lookup yields CDR1 LGHNA and CDR2 YNFKEQ. CDR3 length: 21 residues. CDR3 sequence: CASSQTLRWRGDPSGADVLTF. The CDR3 DNA follows: TGTGCCAGCAGCCAAACCCTCCGATGGCGGGGGGACCCATCTGGGGCCGACGTCCTGACTTTC.

This clonotype has a handful of counts. V gene TRBV12-3 or TRBV12-4 combines with J gene TRBJ2-7; D not resolved. V was shortened by 4 bases and J by 0 bases, with 7 bases between the two germline ends. The CDR3 length is 13 residues. In nucleotides, the CDR3 is TGTGCCAGCAGTTCGCTACACTCCTACGAGCAGTACTTC. Translation gives CASSSLHSYEQYF.

The chain uses TRBV2 and TRBJ2-7, with TRBD2 matching 11 bases. The last part of the DNA fits TRBJ2-5 better; the J call may be wrong. Germline CDR1 and CDR2: SNHLY and FYNNEI. This CDR3 spans 13 amino acids. The CDR3 here is CASRGTSGGTQYF. CDR3 nucleotides: TGTGCCAGCAGGGGGACTAGCGGAGGGACCCAGTACTTC.